The clone carrying this T cell receptor beta chain was counted ten times or more. This sample's TCRbeta library carried unique molecular identifier barcodes. From the PCR reads, TCRdb called clonotypes with MiXCR, one entry per CDR3 protein. The table lists about 300,000 distinct CDR3 sequences, about 9.4% of them singletons. The data were taken from a study of T-cell reconstitution after alpha-beta-depleted transplantation in children. The J segment lost 4 bases and the V segment lost 6 bases, leaving 0 bases of the junction unmatched. This CDR3 is built from 11 residues. Germline values: CDR1 SGHRS, CDR2 YFSETQ.

This chain uses TRBV5-1 with TRBJ2-7, with 8 bases that match TRBD2. The sample here was PBMCs, taken before TCRalphabeta/CD19-depleted stem cell transplant. The sequence was obtained from a boy under three years old with acute myeloid leukemia, due to receive a stem cell transplant. The CDR3 spells CASTSGYEQYF. Here the CDR3 DNA reads TGCGCCAGCACTAGCGGGTACGAGCAGTACTTC.